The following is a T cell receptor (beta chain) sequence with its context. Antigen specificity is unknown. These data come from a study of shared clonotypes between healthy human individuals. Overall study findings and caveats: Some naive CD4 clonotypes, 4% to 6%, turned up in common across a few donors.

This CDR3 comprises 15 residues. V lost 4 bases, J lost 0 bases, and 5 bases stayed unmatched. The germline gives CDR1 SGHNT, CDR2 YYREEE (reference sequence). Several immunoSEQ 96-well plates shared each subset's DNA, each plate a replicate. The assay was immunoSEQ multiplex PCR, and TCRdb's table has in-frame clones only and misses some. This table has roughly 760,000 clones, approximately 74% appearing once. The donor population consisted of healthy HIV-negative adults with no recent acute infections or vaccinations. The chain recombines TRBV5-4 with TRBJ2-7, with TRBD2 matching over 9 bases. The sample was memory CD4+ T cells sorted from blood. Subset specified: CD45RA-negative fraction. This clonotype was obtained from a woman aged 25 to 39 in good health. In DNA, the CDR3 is TGTGCCAGCAGCAAGACTAGCGGAAACTCCTACGAGCAGTACTTC. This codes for CASSKTSGNSYEQYF.